The 31 T cell receptor beta chains below all came from one sample that was sequenced in a study of tumor and adjacent non-tumor tissue in lung cancer. No cell sorting was done before RNA was extracted from the tissue. Distant lung tissue was collected more than 3 cm away from the tumor edge. A modified ARM-PCR protocol with three rounds of nested PCR amplified TCRbeta. Each CDR3 protein is one row after TCRdb ran MiXCR on the multiplex PCR reads. The sample has 45,000 or so distinct CDR3 sequences; roughly 60% are singletons. Material for sequencing was distant non-tumor lung tissue. The receptors shown here come from a woman in her thirties or forties with non-small cell lung cancer.

This rearrangement joins TRBV28 to TRBJ2-6, with D tentatively TRBD1 or TRBD2 (5 bases each). Per germline, CDR1 MDHEN and CDR2 SYDVKM. V was clipped by 9 bases and J by 14 bases, with 20 bases between them. The CDR3 is made up of 13 amino acids. For the CDR3, the DNA is TGTGCCAGTACCCTCCCCGGGGCTAACATCCTGACTTTC. This translates into CASTLPGANILTF.

A remark on this clonotype: Sequence at one end of the junction differs from germline and may be a read error. The chain joins TRBV5-6 to TRBJ2-7; 8 bases line up with TRBD2. This CDR3 spans 15 amino acids. Germline V CDR1 and CDR2: SGHDT, YYEEEE. Here the CDR3 DNA reads TGTGCCAGCAATTCTAGACCAGCGGGGGACTACGAGCAGTATTTC. Protein sequence: CASNSRPAGDYEQYF.

Concerning this clonotype: A junction end diverges from the germline sequence, so it may reflect a read error. The chain carries TRBV11-2 and TRBJ2-6; D may be TRBD1 (5 bases). This CDR3 contains 16 residues. Per the germline V gene, CDR1 is SGHAT and CDR2 is FQNNGV. The CDR3 DNA reads TGTACCAGCAGCCGGTCAGACCTCTCTGGGGCCAATGTCCTGACTTTC. Encoded protein: CTSSRSDLSGANVLTF.

This clonotype was observed at least ten times. This sequence joins TRBV29-1 and TRBJ1-4, with D unclear. The germline gives CDR1 SQVTM, CDR2 ANQGSEA. The CDR3 runs 13 residues. Trimming cost V 4 bases and J 1 base, with 7 bases left between them. CDR3: CSVGEVTNEKLFF. In nucleotides, the CDR3 is TGCAGCGTTGGGGAAGTAACTAATGAAAAACTGTTTTTT.

This clonotype came up many times. The gene calls are TRBV4-1 and TRBJ1-2; D is unresolved. Germline loops: CDR1 MGHRA, CDR2 YSYEKL. CDR3 size: 17 residues. V lost 1 base to trimming and J lost 4 bases, with 19 bases between them. CDR3 amino acids: CASSQAPTVQRGYGYTF. The DNA of the CDR3 is TGCGCCAGCAGCCAAGCGCCGACGGTACAGCGTGGCTATGGCTACACCTTC.

The chain carries TRBV4-3 and TRBJ2-1, with D possibly being TRBD2 (6 bases). The CDR3 covers 14 residues. Trimming took off 2 bases at V and 7 bases at J, with 12 bases between the two ends. CDR1 LGHNA and CDR2 YSLEER come from the germline V gene. This CDR3 is CASSQNAGRNEQFF. CDR3 coding DNA: TGCGCCAGCAGCCAAAATGCGGGAAGAAATGAGCAGTTCTTC.

Regarding this clonotype: The conserved closing phenylalanine or tryptophan is absent in this CDR3, likely reflecting a read error. This sequence joins TRBV28 and TRBJ2-1; tentatively, D is TRBD1 or TRBD2 (6 bases each). Germline V gene sequence: CDR1 MDHEN, CDR2 SYDVKM. Deletions cut 4 bases from V and 5 bases from J, with 21 bases between. The CDR3 sequence is 17 residues long. CDR3 coding DNA: TGTGCCAGCAGTTCCCTAAGGGGGGAAATCCCCCACAATGAGCAGTTCCTC. Translation: CASSSLRGEIPHNEQFL.

V gene TRBV7-9 combines with J gene TRBJ2-3; the D gene is possibly TRBD1 (5 bases). Trimming took 3 bases from V and 4 from J, leaving 17 bases between them. The CDR3 is made up of 16 amino acids. The germline CDR1 and CDR2 sequences are SEHNR and FQNEAQ (reference sequence). CDR3 loop: CASSLATAAFADTQYF. In nucleotides, the CDR3 is TGTGCCAGCAGCTTGGCGACAGCCGCTTTCGCAGATACGCAGTATTTT.

Concerning this clonotype itself: The germline gene is not matched at one end of the junction; a read error may be the cause. The chain combines TRBV4-2 with TRBJ2-5, with D possibly TRBD1 on 6 matching bases. Germline V gene data show CDR1 as LGHNA and CDR2 as YNFKEQ. CDR3 length equals 14 residues. This chain's CDR3 is CAGSRIGDKETQYF. CDR3 coding DNA: TGTGCCGGCAGTCGAATCGGGGACAAAGAGACCCAGTACTTC.

This sequence joins TRBV5-6 and TRBJ2-2; 7 nucleotides line up with TRBD2. The CDR3 has 14 residues. J lost 10 bases, V lost 0 bases, and 6 bases had no gene match. CDR1 is SGHDT, CDR2 YYEEEE, per germline. The CDR3 protein is CASSLGLASVELFF. Written as DNA, the CDR3 is TGTGCCAGCAGCTTGGGACTAGCTTCCGTGGAGCTGTTTTTT.

The genes are TRBV28 and TRBJ2-7; 8 bases fit TRBD2. CDR3 size: 15 residues. Germline trimming cut 5 bases from V and 7 bases from J; bases unmatched to any gene: 13. Germline V CDR1 and CDR2: MDHEN, SYDVKM. The DNA of the CDR3 is TGTGCCAGCAGTACCCGGGGAGCGGGAGACCAGGAGCAGTACTTC. It codes for CASSTRGAGDQEQYF.

V gene TRBV7-9 combines with J gene TRBJ2-1, with TRBD1 matching 8 bases. The CDR3 runs 16 residues. Germline CDR1 reads SEHNR; CDR2 reads FQNEAQ (reference sequence). Germline trimming cut 5 bases from V and 6 bases from J; bases unmatched to any gene: 12. The CDR3 reads CASSPAGQGTGNEQFF. The DNA of the CDR3 is TGTGCCAGCAGCCCCGCCGGACAAGGGACAGGCAATGAGCAGTTCTTC.

In its sample, this clonotype was seen once. At one of its ends the junction is not consistent with the germline gene, which may arise from a read error. This sequence joins TRBV11-1 and TRBJ2-1; 9 bases match TRBD2. CDR1 and CDR2 (germline): SGHAT, FQDESV (reference sequence). There are 16 residues in the CDR3. Here the CDR3 DNA reads TGTTCCAGCAGCCCGGGGACTAGCCGCTCCTACAATGAGAAGTTCTTC. Its protein is CSSSPGTSRSYNEKFF.

This sequence joins TRBV28 and TRBJ1-2; 11 positions agree with TRBD1. The CDR3 runs to 14 residues. The germline gives CDR1 MDHEN, CDR2 SYDVKM. The V and J ends lost 6 bases and 5 bases, in that order; junction bases with no gene match: 5. CDR3 DNA sequence: TGTGCCAGCAGCTGGACAGGGGGCGAATATGGCTACACCTTC. Protein product: CASSWTGGEYGYTF.

This clonotype was seen repeatedly, ten times or more. The chain employs TRBV5-4 and TRBJ2-7; TRBD1 aligns across 9 bases. V shed 4 bases and J 4 bases; nucleotides not matched to a gene: 9. CDR1 SGHNT and CDR2 YYREEE come from the germline V gene (reference sequence). The CDR3 runs 15 residues. In DNA form, the CDR3 reads TGTGCCAGCAGCGAACCGGGACAGGGCCATTACGAGCAGTACTTC. Amino acid sequence: CASSEPGQGHYEQYF.

This clonotype has just one count. A much larger clone is a single base away; this may be a read error. V gene TRBV20-1 combines with J gene TRBJ1-1; D is perhaps TRBD1 (6 bases). The germline V gene encodes CDR1 DFQATT and CDR2 SNEGSKA (reference sequence). The CDR3 consists of 14 residues. V lost 8 bases to trimming and J lost 7 bases, with 23 bases between them. CDR3 residues: CSTRGGRAVDEAFF. In DNA, the CDR3 is TGCAGTACAAGAGGGGGAAGGGCCGTGGATGAAGCTTTCTTT.

Concerning this clonotype itself: A much larger clone lies a single base off, so this may be a read error. The chain joins TRBV11-3 to TRBJ2-1, with D unclear. This CDR3 spans 14 amino acids. CDR1 is SGHNT and CDR2 is YENEEA in the germline V gene. V lost 0 bases to trimming and J lost 9 bases, with 12 bases between them. The DNA for the CDR3 is TGTGCCAGCAGCTTAGACGCGATTTACGGTGAGCAGTTCTTC. Translated, it gives CASSLDAIYGEQFF.

Regarding this clonotype: One junction end disagrees with the germline gene, perhaps due to a read error. The gene calls are TRBV25-1 and TRBJ2-7, with 9 bases matching TRBD2. There are 12 residues in the CDR3. CDR1 MGHDK and CDR2 SYGVNS come from the germline V gene. CDR3: CASSASGDKQYF. CDR3 DNA sequence: TGTGCCAGCAGTGCTAGCGGGGACAAGCAATACTTC.

Comment on this clonotype: The conserved phenylalanine or tryptophan is not found at the CDR3 terminus, so this likely reflects a read error. This rearrangement joins TRBV29-1 to TRBJ1-2, with 8 bases matching TRBD1. V was clipped by 6 bases and J by 8 bases; unmatched bases: 14. There are 14 residues in the CDR3. Germline V lookup: CDR1 SQVTM, CDR2 ANQGSEA. CDR3 nucleotide sequence: TGCAGCGTGGACGACTGGACAGGGTTGGGCGGCTACACCATC. It encodes CSVDDWTGLGGYTI.

On this clonotype: This clone may be a read error of a much larger clone one base away. The rearrangement joins TRBV4-2 to TRBJ2-1; D perhaps matches TRBD2 (6 bases). There are 12 residues in the CDR3. CDR1 and CDR2 (germline): LGHNA, YNFKEQ. The CDR3, as DNA: TGTGTCAGCAGCCAAGTTGGGGGGGAGCAGTTCTTC. Translating gives CVSSQVGGEQFF.

This clonotype was seen repeatedly, ten times or more. The rearrangement joins TRBV5-1 to TRBJ2-3; possible D gene TRBD1, 6 bases. CDR3 size: 16 residues. Germline V gene sequence: CDR1 SGHRS, CDR2 YFSETQ. Trimming shortened V by 3 bases and J by 3 bases, and 17 bases separated the two germline ends. The CDR3 DNA reads TGCGCCAGCAGCTGGGGGCCCACAGGGTTAACAGATACGCAGTATTTT. It is translated as CASSWGPTGLTDTQYF.

On this clonotype: Compared with germline, one end of the junction differs, possibly owing to a read error. The V gene is TRBV6-1, the J gene TRBJ2-3; unclear D gene. The V gene's germline CDR1 is MNHNS and CDR2 SASEGT. The CDR3 has 13 residues. The CDR3 region has the DNA TGTGCCAGCAGTGGAGTGACTCCAGATACACAGTATTTT. Its translation: CASSGVTPDTQYF.

About this clonotype: This may come from a read error, since a much larger clone is one base off. The chain has TRBV6-4 and TRBJ1-1; D ambiguous. Germline V gene data show CDR1 as MRHNA and CDR2 as SNTAGT. The length of the CDR3 is 13 residues. Trimming removed 8 bases at V and 1 base at J, with 11 bases between. For the CDR3, the DNA is TGTGCCAGCTGTGTATCAGAGAACACTGAAGCTTTCTTT. This translates into CASCVSENTEAFF.

V is TRBV1 and J is TRBJ2-1; the table's TRBD2 call for D was not verified on the DNA. TRBV1 is an annotated pseudogene. This CDR3 spans 14 amino acids. This CDR3 reads CTSSHPHLVDEQFF. The DNA for the CDR3 is TGCACTAGCAGCCACCCCCACCTAGTCGACGAGCAGTTCTTC.

The chain is built from TRBV27 and TRBJ2-7; tentatively, D is TRBD1 or TRBD2 (6 bases each). CDR1 is MNHEY, CDR2 SMNVEV, per germline (reference sequence). The CDR3 sequence is 14 residues long. Trimming cost V 6 bases and J 5 bases, with 17 bases left between them. CDR3 protein: CASREGGGHDEQYF. Written as DNA, the CDR3 is TGTGCCAGCAGAGAAGGGGGAGGCCATGACGAGCAGTACTTC.

Notes on this clonotype: This likely comes from a read error, as the CDR3 has no conserved phenylalanine or tryptophan at its end. The chain carries TRBV11-2 and TRBJ2-3; 7 bases line up with TRBD2. Germline CDR1 SGHAT, CDR2 FQNNGV. V lost 1 base and J lost 5; bases outside the gene matches: 6. This CDR3 region has 15 residues. CDR3 loop: CASSLGTSGKDTQYL. The DNA of the CDR3 is TGTGCCAGCAGCTTAGGGACTAGTGGGAAAGATACGCAGTATTTG.

This clonotype was recorded many times. This CDR3 is CSARGSSTSGSNNEQFF. The CDR3 coding sequence is TGCAGTGCTAGAGGCTCCTCGACTAGCGGGTCCAACAATGAGCAGTTCTTC. The chain combines TRBV20-1 with TRBJ2-1, with TRBD2 matching over 10 bases. The CDR3 consists of 17 residues. The germline V gene has CDR1 DFQATT and CDR2 SNEGSKA (reference sequence). V lost 1 base, J lost 5 bases, and 11 bases stayed unmatched.

This clonotype came up a few times. Without the conserved terminal phenylalanine or tryptophan, this CDR3 likely stems from a read error. The limits of the CDR3 on the DNA are not certain, so only TCRdb's listed CDR3 is given. This chain connects TRBV29-1 to TRBJ1-2; the table calls TRBD1, which could not be checked here. The length of the CDR3 is 14 amino acids, counting both ends. Germline assignment: CDR1 SQVTM and CDR2 ANQGSEA. CDR3 protein: CSVDSGTGYNGYII.

Worth noting for this clonotype: The CDR3 ends on some other residue instead of the conserved phenylalanine or tryptophan, so this is likely a read error. The DNA is omitted, as the CDR3 cannot be located on it reliably, and the CDR3 follows TCRdb's listing. This CDR3 is CASSFQGRTNTEAFS. The chain joins TRBV5-1 to TRBJ1-1; the D segment call TRBD1 is taken from the table without a DNA check. Ends included, the CDR3 has 15 residues. The germline V gene has CDR1 SGHRS and CDR2 YFSETQ.

Notes on this clonotype: A junction boundary mismatches the germline segment, possibly from a read error. The chain carries TRBV11-2 and TRBJ2-1; D may be TRBD2 (5 bases). Germline V gene sequence: CDR1 SGHAT, CDR2 FQNNGV. The CDR3 spans 14 residues. CDR3 in amino acids: CASSPTGTDNEQLF. CDR3 DNA: TGTGCCAGCTCCCCAACGGGAACCGACAATGAGCAGTTATTC.

This clonotype was detected ten times or more. The chain carries TRBV4-2 and TRBJ1-4, with a weak D call TRBD1 (5 bases). Germline V lookup: CDR1 LGHNA, CDR2 YNFKEQ. Trimming left V 4 bases short and J 7 bases short, with 19 bases between. The CDR3 totals 16 residues. CDR3 in amino acids: CASSPQKGTRVEKLFF. CDR3 nucleotide sequence: TGTGCCAGCAGCCCTCAGAAAGGGACCCGGGTTGAAAAACTGTTTTTT.